The sequence of this TCR beta chain was determined in a study of CD4 T cells in relation to SARS-CoV-2 and coronaviruses. Study as a whole: PBMCs were cultured with antigen for roughly nine days before TCR beta sequencing. Of the patients, under 10 were male, 4 female, two Hispanic.

Study observations and caveats: SARS-CoV-2-driven expansion was significantly weaker in crossreactive than monoreactive clones. No crossreactivity against non-spike viral proteins was tested here.

The repertoire was sequenced with immunoSEQ multiplex PCR; TCRdb's copy has only in-frame clones and lacks some. The data show roughly 30,000 clones, more than 65% seen once. This clone was detected only a few times. The antigen remains unidentified. Germline lookup yields CDR1 MNHNS and CDR2 SASEGT. This CDR3 contains 14 residues. Trimming pared 3 bases from V and 5 bases from J, leaving 10 bases between. The origin of this receptor is an adult with COVID-19. The sample consisted of memory CD4+ T cells from PBMCs, cultured in vitro. The V call is TRBV6-1, the J call TRBJ2-2; D is unresolved. The CDR3, as DNA: TGTGCCAGCAGTGATGTTGGAGAAACCGGGGAGCTGTTTTTT. It is translated as CASSDVGETGELFF.